These 24 T cell receptor beta chains originate from one sample sequenced in a study of tumor and adjacent non-tumor tissue in lung cancer. The template was RNA from unsorted bulk tissue. The library came from three nested PCR rounds adapted from ARM-PCR protocols. TCRdb itself ran the multiplex PCR reads through MiXCR, one entry per CDR3 protein. This sample has about 110,000 distinct CDR3 sequences; roughly 84% occur once, and the top ten carry 22%. The sequenced material came from lung tumor tissue. These receptor sequences come from a man aged 65 to 85 with non-small cell lung cancer.

This chain uses TRBV11-2 with TRBJ2-1; 7 bases fit TRBD2. This CDR3 contains 16 residues. The V gene's germline CDR1 is SGHAT and CDR2 FQNNGV. Trimming cost V 5 bases and J 8 bases; bases outside gene matches: 15. The CDR3 nucleotides are TGTGCCAGCAGCCCAAGACTAACGGGAGGAGGATATGAGCAGTTCTTC. Encoded protein: CASSPRLTGGGYEQFF.

A note on this clonotype: One end of the junction is discordant with germline, which a read error may explain. This chain joins TRBV13 and TRBJ2-7, with D perhaps TRBD1 or TRBD2 (5 bases each). CDR1 is PRHDT, CDR2 FYEKMQ, per germline (reference sequence). The length of the CDR3 is 13 residues. This chain's CDR3 is CASSSTMWDERYF. CDR3 bases: TGTGCCAGCAGCTCAACTATGTGGGACGAGCGGTACTTC. The full variable domain, with the rest looked up from reference TRBV13 and TRBJ2-7, is AAGVIQSPRHLIKEKRETATLKCYPIPRHDTVYWYQQGPGQDPQFLISFYEKMQSDKGSIPDRFSAQQFSDYHSELNMSSLELGDSALYFCASSSTMWDERYFGPGTRLTVT.

This chain uses TRBV5-1 with TRBJ2-2; a possible D gene is TRBD2 (5 bases). The CDR3 loop spans 17 amino acids. Germline V gene data show CDR1 as SGHRS and CDR2 as YFSETQ. Here the CDR3 reads CGSSLEDEGDSTGELFF. CDR3 coding DNA: TGCGGTAGCAGCTTGGAGGATGAAGGTGACTCAACCGGGGAGCTGTTTTTT.

This rearrangement joins TRBV6-6 to TRBJ1-5; D is perhaps TRBD1 (6 bases). Trimming took off 2 bases at V and 0 bases at J, with 17 bases between the two ends. The CDR3 covers 18 residues. Germline loops: CDR1 MNHNY, CDR2 SVGAGI (reference sequence). CDR3 in amino acids: CASSYLGWGQNSNQPQHF. The CDR3 nucleotides are TGTGCCAGCAGTTACCTCGGGTGGGGGCAAAATAGCAATCAGCCCCAGCATTTT.

This chain connects TRBV6-1 to TRBJ2-2, with TRBD1 identical over 7 bases. The CDR3 length is 15 residues. The germline V gene encodes CDR1 MNHNS and CDR2 SASEGT. Trimming cost V 8 bases and J 8 bases; bases outside gene matches: 14. The DNA for the CDR3 is TGTGCCAGCCTTACCAGGGGGATCTTGTATGGGGAGCTGTTTTTT. This translates into CASLTRGILYGELFF.

As concerns this clonotype: Because the CDR3 is missing its conserved closing phenylalanine or tryptophan, this is likely a read error. V usage is TRBV5-5 and J usage is TRBJ1-2; no clear D gene. CDR1 SGHKS and CDR2 YYEKEE come from the germline V gene (reference sequence). CDR3 length equals 12 residues. The CDR3 region is CASSSDDIGYTS. The CDR3 nucleotides read TGCGCCAGCAGCTCGGATGATATTGGCTACACCTCC.

This clonotype has a handful of counts. The chain joins TRBV4-2 to TRBJ2-7, with 8 bases identical to TRBD1. V shed 10 bases and J 4 bases; nucleotides not matched to a gene: 12. Germline CDR1 LGHNA, CDR2 YNFKEQ. This CDR3 is 14 amino acids long. CDR3 protein: CANSQGQGLYEQYF. CDR3 DNA: TGTGCCAACAGTCAAGGACAGGGTCTATACGAGCAGTACTTC.

Concerning this clonotype itself: Germline and junction disagree at one end, which may indicate a read error. This chain connects TRBV6-5 to TRBJ2-2; 11 nucleotides agree with TRBD1. CDR1 and CDR2 (germline): MNHEY, SVGAGI. The CDR3 is 19 residues long. In DNA form, the CDR3 reads TGTGCCAGCAGTTACTACCCCACCGGGACAGGGGGTAGTGGCGGGGAGATGTTTTTT. The encoded protein is CASSYYPTGTGGSGGEMFF.

As to this clonotype: The germline gene is not matched at one end of the junction; a read error may be the cause. The rearrangement uses TRBV6-5 and TRBJ2-3, with a weak D call TRBD1 (7 bases). Looked up from germline, CDR1 is MNHEY and CDR2 is SVGAGI. CDR3 length: 13 residues. This CDR3 is CASTGGGTDTQFF. CDR3 in DNA: TGCGCCAGCACAGGAGGGGGCACAGATACGCAGTTTTTT.

This clonotype has just one count. It may be a read error: a sequence one base away is much more abundant. This chain joins TRBV5-1 and TRBJ1-6; 11 bases map to TRBD1. CDR1 is SGHRS and CDR2 is YFSETQ in the germline V gene. The CDR3 extends over 18 amino acids. Trimming removed 3 bases from V and 8 bases from J; junction bases left unmatched: 13. The CDR3 bases are TGCGCCAGCAGCTCTACCGGACAGGGGGCGGATTTGTATTCACCCCTCCACTTT. The encoded protein is CASSSTGQGADLYSPLHF.

This clonotype was detected a few times. A single base separates this from a much larger clone, so it may be a read error. The V call is TRBV5-4, the J call TRBJ2-3, with TRBD2 identical over 11 bases. With 2 bases clipped from V and 3 bases from J, the junction kept 5 bases outside the gene matches. Germline V gene data show CDR1 as SGHNT and CDR2 as YYREEE (reference sequence). This CDR3 region has 16 residues. For the CDR3, the DNA is TGTGCCAGCAGCTTCCCAGTAGCGGGGGGGACAGATACGCAGTATTTT. It encodes CASSFPVAGGTDTQYF.

A few counts support this clonotype. The CDR3 does not close with the conserved phenylalanine or tryptophan, likely indicating a read error. Because the CDR3's place on the DNA is in doubt, the DNA is left out and the CDR3 is given as listed by TCRdb. The gene calls are TRBV29-1 and TRBJ2-5. The CDR3 adds up to 13 amino acids, both ends counted. Per the germline V gene, CDR1 is SQVTM and CDR2 is ANQGSEA. CDR3 amino acids: CGVADRFQETQYL.

Comment on this clonotype: The conserved closing phenylalanine or tryptophan is absent in this CDR3, likely reflecting a read error. The chain employs TRBV29-1 and TRBJ1-2; D call uncertain. Germline V lookup: CDR1 SQVTM, CDR2 ANQGSEA. Between the trimmed V and J ends, which lost 4 bases and 6 bases, there was a span of 24 bases. The CDR3 is 16 residues long. In nucleotides, the CDR3 is TGCAGCGTTGTCCCCTATGAATCCTCGGGAGAAAATGGCTACACCGTC. This codes for CSVVPYESSGENGYTV.

To note about this clonotype: Here the CDR3 omits its conserved ending phenylalanine or tryptophan, so a read error is the likely source. The DNA is omitted, as the CDR3 cannot be located on it reliably, and the CDR3 follows TCRdb's listing. V gene TRBV6-5 combines with J gene TRBJ2-7. Per germline, CDR1 MNHEY and CDR2 SVGAGI. The CDR3 length is 14 residues, termini included. The CDR3 spells CASSFSWAGSEHYL.

Notes on this clonotype: The junction differs from germline at one of its ends, possibly a read error. V gene TRBV29-1 combines with J gene TRBJ2-2; D may correspond to TRBD1 or TRBD2 (5 bases each). This CDR3 region has 11 residues. The germline V gene has CDR1 SQVTM and CDR2 ANQGSEA. DNA for the CDR3: TGTAGCGCACTTTGGACCGGGGACCTATTTTTT. This gives the protein CSALWTGDLFF.

To note about this clonotype: One junction end disagrees with the germline gene, perhaps due to a read error. This chain joins TRBV6-1 and TRBJ2-1; TRBD2 agrees at 11 bases. The length of the CDR3 is 16 residues. Per germline, CDR1 MNHNS and CDR2 SASEGT. CDR3 in DNA: TGTGCCAGTACTACTATGATAGCGGGAGGGCATAATGGGCAGTTCTTC. Translating gives CASTTMIAGGHNGQFF.

The chain employs TRBV6-1 and TRBJ2-1, with TRBD2 identical over 8 bases. Unmatched junction bases numbered 29, after V lost 3 bases and J lost 16 bases. The CDR3 covers 19 residues. Germline loops: CDR1 MNHNS, CDR2 SASEGT. Here the CDR3 DNA reads TGTGCCAGCAGTGATCCGGGAGGGCAGGGGTTGCTCGCCTACAATGAACAATTCTTC. It yields the protein CASSDPGGQGLLAYNEQFF.

The rearrangement links TRBV13 to TRBJ1-5; D uncertain. V was pared by 6 bases and J by 4 bases, with 13 bases between. This CDR3 has 14 amino acids. Looked up from germline, CDR1 is PRHDT and CDR2 is FYEKMQ (reference sequence). The CDR3 DNA sequence: TGTGCCAGCAGGTTATGCCGCACTAATCAGCCCCAGCATTTT. This gives the protein CASRLCRTNQPQHF.

Of note for this clonotype: At one end, the junction sequence differs from germline, possibly due to a read error. The chain links TRBV6-6 to TRBJ1-2; D is uncertain. CDR3 length: 14 residues. CDR1 is MNHNY, CDR2 SVGAGI, per germline (reference sequence). The CDR3 nucleotides are TGTACCAGCACCCCCCCAGGCGTCTCCTATGGCTACACCTTC. Translation: CTSTPPGVSYGYTF.

Regarding this clonotype: One junction end does not reproduce the germline sequence, and a read error may be involved. The chain uses TRBV24-1 and TRBJ1-4; no clear D. The germline CDR1 and CDR2 sequences are KGHDR and SFDVKD. There are 17 residues in the CDR3. The CDR3 here is CVTSEPQAYATNEKLFF. The CDR3, as DNA: TGTGTCACCAGTGAGCCGCAGGCATATGCAACTAATGAAAAACTGTTTTTT.

As to this clonotype: Germline is not matched at one junction end, which may reflect a read error. This chain uses TRBV4-1 with TRBJ2-3; D is unresolved. The V gene's germline CDR1 is MGHRA and CDR2 YSYEKL. The CDR3 consists of 14 residues. The CDR3 nucleotides are TGCGCTAGCAGCCAAGCTGTCTCTACAGATACGCACTATTTT. The encoded protein is CASSQAVSTDTHYF.

About this clonotype itself: The junction shows a germline mismatch at one end, possibly a read error. CDR3 nucleotide sequence: TGTGCAAGCAGGGTCGGACAGACCGGCAATCAGCCCGAGCATTTT. Its translation is CASRVGQTGNQPEHF. The rearrangement links TRBV6-1 to TRBJ1-5; a possible D gene is TRBD1 (6 bases). The germline gives CDR1 MNHNS, CDR2 SASEGT. The CDR3 runs to 15 residues.

Comment on this clonotype: The CDR3 end shows no conserved phenylalanine or tryptophan, and so a read error is likely. This chain uses TRBV11-3 with TRBJ1-4; D remains unclear. CDR1 and CDR2 from the germline V gene are SGHNT and YENEEA. CDR3 size: 16 residues. The CDR3 loop is CASNLVSGTSNEKLFI. CDR3 nucleotides: TGTGCCAGCAACTTAGTAAGTGGAACGTCTAATGAAAAACTGTTTATT.

This clonotype was counted at least ten times. The V gene is TRBV7-9, the J gene TRBJ2-7, with 7 bases fitting TRBD1. The ends lost 1 base at V and 5 bases at J; junction bases unmatched: 5. The CDR3 is 14 residues long. CDR1 and CDR2 from the germline V gene are SEHNR and FQNEAQ (reference sequence). The CDR3 region has the DNA TGTGCCAGCAGCTTAGGACAGGGAAAGAACGAGCAGTACTTC. Translation gives CASSLGQGKNEQYF.